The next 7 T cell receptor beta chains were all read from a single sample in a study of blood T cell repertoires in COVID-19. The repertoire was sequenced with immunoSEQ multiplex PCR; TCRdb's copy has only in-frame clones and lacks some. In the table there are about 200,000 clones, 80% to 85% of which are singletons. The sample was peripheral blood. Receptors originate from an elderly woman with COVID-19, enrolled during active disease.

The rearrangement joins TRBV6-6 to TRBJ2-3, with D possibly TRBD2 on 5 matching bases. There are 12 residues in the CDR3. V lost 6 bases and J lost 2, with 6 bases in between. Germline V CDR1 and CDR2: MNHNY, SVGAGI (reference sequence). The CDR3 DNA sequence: TGTGCCAGCAGCCGGGACACAGATACGCAGTATTTT. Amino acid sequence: CASSRDTDTQYF.

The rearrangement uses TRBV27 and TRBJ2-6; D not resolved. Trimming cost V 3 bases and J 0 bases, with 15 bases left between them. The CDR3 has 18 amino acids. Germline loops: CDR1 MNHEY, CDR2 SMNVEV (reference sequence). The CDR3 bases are TGTGCCAGCAGTTTGGATCCAGGTGTCCCCTCTGGGGCCAACGTCCTGACTTTC. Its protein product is CASSLDPGVPSGANVLTF. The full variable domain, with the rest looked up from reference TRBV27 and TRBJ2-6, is EAQVTQNPRYLITVTGKKLTVTCSQNMNHEYMSWYRQDPGLGLRQIYYSMNVEVTDKGDVPEGYKVSRKEKRNFPLILESPSPNQTSLYFCASSLDPGVPSGANVLTFGAGSRLTVL.

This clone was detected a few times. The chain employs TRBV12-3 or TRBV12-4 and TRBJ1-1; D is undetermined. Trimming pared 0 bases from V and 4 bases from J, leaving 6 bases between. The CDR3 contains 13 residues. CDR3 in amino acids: CASSLASGTEAFF. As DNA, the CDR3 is TGTGCCAGCAGTTTAGCGAGTGGCACTGAAGCTTTCTTT.

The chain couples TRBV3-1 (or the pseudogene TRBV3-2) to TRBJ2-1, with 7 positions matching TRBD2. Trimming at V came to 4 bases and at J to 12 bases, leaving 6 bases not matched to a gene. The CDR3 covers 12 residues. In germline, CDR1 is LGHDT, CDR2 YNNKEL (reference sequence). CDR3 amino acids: CASSRQRGGQFF. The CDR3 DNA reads TGTGCCAGCAGCCGACAGCGGGGAGGGCAGTTCTTC.

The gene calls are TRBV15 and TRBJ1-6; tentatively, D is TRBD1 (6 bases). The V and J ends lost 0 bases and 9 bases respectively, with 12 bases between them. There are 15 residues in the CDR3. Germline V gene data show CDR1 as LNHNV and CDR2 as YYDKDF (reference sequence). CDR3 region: CATSRDMGALSPLHF. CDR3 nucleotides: TGTGCCACCAGCAGAGATATGGGGGCTCTTTCACCCCTCCACTTT.

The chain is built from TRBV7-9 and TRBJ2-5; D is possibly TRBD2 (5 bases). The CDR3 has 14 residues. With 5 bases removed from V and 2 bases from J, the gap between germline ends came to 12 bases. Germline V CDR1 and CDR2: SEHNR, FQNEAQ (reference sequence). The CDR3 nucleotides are TGTGCCAGCAGCCACAGCGGTAGACAAGAGACCCAGTACTTC. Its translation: CASSHSGRQETQYF.

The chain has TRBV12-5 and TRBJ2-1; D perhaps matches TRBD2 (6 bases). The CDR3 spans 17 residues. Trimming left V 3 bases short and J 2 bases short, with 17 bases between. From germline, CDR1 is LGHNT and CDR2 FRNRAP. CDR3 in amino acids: CASGLSTSSAPYNEQFF. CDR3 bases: TGTGCTAGTGGTTTAAGTACTAGCTCGGCGCCCTACAATGAGCAGTTCTTC.